This T cell receptor beta chain was found in a study of shared clonotypes between healthy human individuals. CDR1 MNHNS and CDR2 SASEGT come from the germline V gene. The CDR3 is made up of 14 amino acids. J lost 9 bases, V lost 3 bases, and 4 bases had no gene match. Clones were read by immunoSEQ multiplex PCR, and TCRdb kept only the in-frame ones, dropping some. The table lists 2.5 million or so clones, 90% to 95% of them singletons. Source material: naive CD4+ T cells sorted from blood. Subset in this sample: CD45RA+ positively selected. The chain couples TRBV6-1 to TRBJ1-6, with 8 bases that match TRBD1. The receptor comes from a man aged 18 to 29 in good health. The CDR3 bases are TGTGCCAGCAGTGACAGGGGGCCGGGTTCACCCCTCCACTTT. This sequence encodes CASSDRGPGSPLHF.